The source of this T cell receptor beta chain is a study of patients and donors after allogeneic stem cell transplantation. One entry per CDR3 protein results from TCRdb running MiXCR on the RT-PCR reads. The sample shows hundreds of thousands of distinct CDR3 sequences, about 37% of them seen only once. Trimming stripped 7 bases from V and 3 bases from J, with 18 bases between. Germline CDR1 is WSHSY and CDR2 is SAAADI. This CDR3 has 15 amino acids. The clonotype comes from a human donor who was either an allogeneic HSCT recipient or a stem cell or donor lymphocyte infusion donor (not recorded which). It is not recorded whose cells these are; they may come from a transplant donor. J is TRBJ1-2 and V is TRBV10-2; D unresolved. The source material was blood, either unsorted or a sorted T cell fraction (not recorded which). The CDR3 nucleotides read TGCGCCAGCACCCTGGACGGAAGGATTGACTATGGCTACACCTTC. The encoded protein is CASTLDGRIDYGYTF.